This T cell receptor beta chain was sequenced during a study of T-cell memory formation after mild COVID-19. MiXCR, run by TCRdb on the 5' RACE reads, gives a single entry per CDR3 protein. Of roughly 370,000 distinct CDR3 sequences listed, about 15% are singletons. Germline values: CDR1 DFQATT, CDR2 SNEGSKA (reference sequence). Between the trimmed V and J ends, which lost 0 bases and 7 bases, there was a span of 15 bases. The CDR3 length is 14 residues. This TCR was recovered from a young man who had mild COVID-19 (a few samples of this study predate the infection). Cell type and time point are not known. Sequencing input: PBMCs or a T cell subset sorted from them (not recorded which). This chain uses TRBV20-1 with TRBJ2-5; D tentatively fits TRBD1 or TRBD2 (6 bases each). CDR3 DNA: TGCAGTGCTAGAGATCCAGGGAAGGGGGGGACCCAGTACTTC. It yields the protein CSARDPGKGGTQYF.